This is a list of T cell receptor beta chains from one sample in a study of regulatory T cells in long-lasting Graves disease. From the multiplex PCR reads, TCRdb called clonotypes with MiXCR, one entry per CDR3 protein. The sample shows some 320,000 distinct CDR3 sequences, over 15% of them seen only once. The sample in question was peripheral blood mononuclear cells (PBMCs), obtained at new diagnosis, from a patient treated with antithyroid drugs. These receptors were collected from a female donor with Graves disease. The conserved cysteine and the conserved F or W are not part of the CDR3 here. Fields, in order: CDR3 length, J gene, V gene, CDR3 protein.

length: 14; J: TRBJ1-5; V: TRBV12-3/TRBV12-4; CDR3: ASSYVQLGSGQSQH
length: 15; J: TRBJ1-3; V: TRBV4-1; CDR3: ASSQYHGRTSGNTIY
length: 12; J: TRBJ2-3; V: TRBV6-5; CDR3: ASRYRGSPDTQY
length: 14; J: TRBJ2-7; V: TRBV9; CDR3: ASSVNRDSNSYEQY
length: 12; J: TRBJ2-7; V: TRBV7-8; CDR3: ASNDRGLSYEQY
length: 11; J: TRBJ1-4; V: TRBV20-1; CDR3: SARGQGREKLF
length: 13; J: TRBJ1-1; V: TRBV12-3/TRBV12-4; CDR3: ASSARQGLSAEAF
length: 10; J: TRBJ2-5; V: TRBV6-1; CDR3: ATHASGKTQY
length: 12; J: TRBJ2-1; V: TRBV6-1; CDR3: ASSEVVPYNEQF
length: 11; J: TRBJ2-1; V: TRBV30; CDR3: AWSADYYNEQF
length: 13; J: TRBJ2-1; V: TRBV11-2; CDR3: ASRYPGQKSLEQF
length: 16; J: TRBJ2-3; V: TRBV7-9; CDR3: ASRGTSGRAWATDTQY
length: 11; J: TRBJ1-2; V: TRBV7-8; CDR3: ASSTRPGDGYT
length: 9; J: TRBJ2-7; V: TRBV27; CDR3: ASGTSGRQY
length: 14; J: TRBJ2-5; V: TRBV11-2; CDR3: ASSLPRDEGEETQY
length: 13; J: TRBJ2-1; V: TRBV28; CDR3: ASSALAGVRNEQF
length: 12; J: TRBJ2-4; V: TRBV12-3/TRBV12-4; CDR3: ASTPPGRRDIQY
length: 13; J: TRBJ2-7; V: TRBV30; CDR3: AWSVRGGLGFEQY
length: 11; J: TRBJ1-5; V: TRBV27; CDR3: ASSPRLNQPQH
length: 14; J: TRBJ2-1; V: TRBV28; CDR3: ASSLGLREIYNEQF
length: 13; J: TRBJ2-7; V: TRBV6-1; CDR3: ASRTGTSVSYEQY
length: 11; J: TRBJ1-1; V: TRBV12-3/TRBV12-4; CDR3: ASSSRTRPEAF
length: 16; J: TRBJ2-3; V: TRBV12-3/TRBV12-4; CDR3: ASSLSVLAGGGADTQY
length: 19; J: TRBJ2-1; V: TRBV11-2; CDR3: ASSPGQGAGSLAGVGHEQF
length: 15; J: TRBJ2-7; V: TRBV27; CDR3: ASGTGLAGGLTYEQY
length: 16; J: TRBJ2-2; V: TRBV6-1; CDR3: ASSEGGVLASGAGELF
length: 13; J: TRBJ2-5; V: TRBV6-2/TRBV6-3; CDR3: ASRIAGGPGETQY
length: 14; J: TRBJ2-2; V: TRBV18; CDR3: ASSPQDTFGTGELF
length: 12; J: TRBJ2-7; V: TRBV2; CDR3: ASSTDRGNYEQY
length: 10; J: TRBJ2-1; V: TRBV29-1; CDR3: SVVVQINEQF
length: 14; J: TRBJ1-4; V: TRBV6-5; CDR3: ASSYSGGSTAEKLF
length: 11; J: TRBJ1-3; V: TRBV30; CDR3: ALEEVTGNTIY
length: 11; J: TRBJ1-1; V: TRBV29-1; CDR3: SVRGGGITEAF
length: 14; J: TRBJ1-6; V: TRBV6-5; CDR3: ASSSSGGGYNSPLH
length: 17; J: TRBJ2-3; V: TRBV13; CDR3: ASSQTDRFSGTSTDTQY
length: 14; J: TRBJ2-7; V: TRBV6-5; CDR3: ASSYFLSGQGYEQY
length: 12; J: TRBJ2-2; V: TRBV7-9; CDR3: ASSKLSDTGELF
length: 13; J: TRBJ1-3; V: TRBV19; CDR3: ASSIDGPGSNTIY
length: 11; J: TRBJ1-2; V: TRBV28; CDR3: ASSPGTGDGYT
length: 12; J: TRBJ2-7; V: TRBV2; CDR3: ASQGDRGLGEQY
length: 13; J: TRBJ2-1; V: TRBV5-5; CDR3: ASSYRVAQGNEQF
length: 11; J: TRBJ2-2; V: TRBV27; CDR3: ASSPSLGGELF
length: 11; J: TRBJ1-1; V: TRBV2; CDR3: ASLASVNTEAF
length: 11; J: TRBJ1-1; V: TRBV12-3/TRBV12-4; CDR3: STGRQVNTEAF
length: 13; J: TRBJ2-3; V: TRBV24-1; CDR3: ATSDWGTYTDTQY
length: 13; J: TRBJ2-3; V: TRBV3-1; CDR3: ASSPSEIQWDTQY
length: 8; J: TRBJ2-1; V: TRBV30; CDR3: ASTRGEQF
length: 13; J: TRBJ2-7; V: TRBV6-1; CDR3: ASSVIAGASYEQY
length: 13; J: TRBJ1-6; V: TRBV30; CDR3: AWSVRRTVNSPLH
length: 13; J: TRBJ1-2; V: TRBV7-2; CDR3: ASSRGGQSNYGYT
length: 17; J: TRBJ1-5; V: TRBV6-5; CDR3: ASSYSPRQATYSNQPQH
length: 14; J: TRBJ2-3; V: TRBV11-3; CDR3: ASSRRDRGDTDTQY
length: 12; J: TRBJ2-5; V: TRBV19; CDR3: ASSIVGLGNTQY
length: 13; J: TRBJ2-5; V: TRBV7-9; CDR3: ASSFLAGVDETQY